The next 4 T cell receptor beta chains were all read from a single sample in a study of blood T cell repertoires in COVID-19. Only in-frame clones appear in the TCRdb table, and some are missing; sequencing was by immunoSEQ multiplex PCR. The repertoire holds about 180,000 clones, with approximately 84% as singletons. The sample was peripheral blood. The receptor set was obtained from a human donor in a cohort sampled during active COVID-19.

The genes are TRBV6-1 and TRBJ1-4; weak D call: TRBD1 (6 bases). The germline V and J ends were trimmed by 2 bases and 6 bases, with 10 bases remaining between them. Germline V gene data show CDR1 as MNHNS and CDR2 as SASEGT. CDR3 length: 14 residues. Here the CDR3 reads CASSERTVDEKLFF. The CDR3 DNA reads TGTGCCAGCAGTGAACGGACAGTTGATGAAAAACTGTTTTTT.

V and J are TRBV2 and TRBJ1-3; tentatively, D is TRBD1 (5 bases). CDR1 SNHLY and CDR2 FYNNEI come from the germline V gene. Trimming removed 7 bases from V and 1 base from J, with 17 bases in between. This CDR3 has 16 residues. The CDR3 bases are TGTGCCAGCACCCTGGCGGGGGTTGGATCTGGAAACACCATATATTTT. Amino acids: CASTLAGVGSGNTIYF. The entire variable domain, with the rest obtained from reference TRBV2 and TRBJ1-3, is as follows: EPEVTQTPSHQVTQMGQEVILRCVPISNHLYFYWYRQILGQKVEFLVSFYNNEISEKSEIFDDQFSVERPDGSNFTLKIRSTKLEDSAMYFCASTLAGVGSGNTIYFGEGSWLTVV.

The chain carries TRBV18 and TRBJ2-7; TRBD2 aligns across 9 bases. The germline V gene has CDR1 KGHSH and CDR2 LQKENI. The ends lost 3 bases at V and 3 bases at J; junction bases unmatched: 6. This CDR3 spans 15 amino acids. Here the CDR3 reads CASSPLAGANYEQYF. The DNA of the CDR3 is TGTGCCAGCTCACCCTTAGCGGGGGCTAACTACGAGCAGTACTTC.

This chain joins TRBV6-5 and TRBJ1-4; 7 nucleotides line up with TRBD1. V was clipped by 2 bases and J by 7 bases; unmatched bases: 7. The CDR3 loop spans 15 amino acids. Germline CDR1 is MNHEY and CDR2 is SVGAGI. The CDR3 spells CASSYGTAKSEKLFF. The CDR3 nucleotides read TGTGCCAGCAGTTACGGGACAGCCAAGAGTGAAAAACTGTTTTTT.